This T cell receptor beta chain was sequenced in a study of T-cell memory formation after mild COVID-19. UMIs and sample barcodes were carried by the TCR alpha and TCR beta cDNA libraries that 5'RACE produced using constant-segment primers. TCRdb analysed the 5' RACE reads with MiXCR anew, one entry per CDR3 protein. The profile covers some 270,000 distinct CDR3 sequences, with about 16% appearing a single time and around 2.2% taken by the ten largest. This clonotype was seen once. Its antigen is not identified. Regarding the study as a whole: Clones that shrank (day 15 to 85) were balanced CD4/CD8, whereas later expanders leaned CD4+.

Sequences were obtained from PBMCs or a T cell subset sorted from them (not recorded which). The source of this sequence is an adult woman who had mild COVID-19 (a few samples of this study predate the infection). Cell type and time point are not known.

CDR3 coding DNA: TGCGCCAGCAGTCAATCCTTAACAGGATGGGCCTACGAGCAGTACTTC. Protein sequence: CASSQSLTGWAYEQYF. The chain recombines TRBV23-1 with TRBJ2-7; D might be TRBD1 (5 bases). TRBV23-1 is sorted into the ORF group, with uncertain function. This CDR3 is built from 16 residues. V lost 0 bases and J lost 2, with 14 bases in between.